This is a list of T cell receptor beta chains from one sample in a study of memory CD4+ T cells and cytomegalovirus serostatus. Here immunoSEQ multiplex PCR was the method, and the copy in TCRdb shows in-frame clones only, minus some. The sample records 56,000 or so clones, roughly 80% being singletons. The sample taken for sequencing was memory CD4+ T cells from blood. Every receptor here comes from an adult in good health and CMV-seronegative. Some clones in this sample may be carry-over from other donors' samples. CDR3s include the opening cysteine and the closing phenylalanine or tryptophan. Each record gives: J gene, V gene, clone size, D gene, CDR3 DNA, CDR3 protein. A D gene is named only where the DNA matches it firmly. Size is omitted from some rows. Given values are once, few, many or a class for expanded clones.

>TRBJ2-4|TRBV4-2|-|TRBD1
TGTGCCAGCAGCCAAAACGCGGGGCCCGGACAGGGTTTGGACTTC
CASSQNAGPGQGLDF
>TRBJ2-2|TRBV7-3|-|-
TGTGCCAGCAGCCCATCAGGGGCAAGGACCGGGGAGCTGTTTTTT
CASSPSGARTGELFF
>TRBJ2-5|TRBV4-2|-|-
TGTGCCAGCAGCCGAGGAAGGACAGGGGGGCTAGCGGGAGCGGGACTCCAAGTGACCCAGTACTTC
CASSRGRTGGLAGAGLQVTQYF
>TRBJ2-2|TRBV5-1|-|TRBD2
TGCGCCAGCAGCTTGCCTAGCGGGGGGGCCTCAACCGGGGAGCTGTTTTTT
CASSLPSGGASTGELFF
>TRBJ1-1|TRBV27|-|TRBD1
TGTGCCAGCAGTTTAGGAGGGGGCTACACTGAAGCTTTCTTT
CASSLGGGYTEAFF
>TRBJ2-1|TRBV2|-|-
TGTGCCAGCAGTGGAGATGGGGAAGGCAATGAGCAGTTCTTC
CASSGDGEGNEQFF
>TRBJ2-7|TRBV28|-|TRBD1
TGTGCCAGCAGGAGGTTCGGGACAGGGTCCGGGAGCTCCTACGAGCAGTACTTC
CASRRFGTGSGSSYEQYF
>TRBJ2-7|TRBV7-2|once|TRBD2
TGTGCCAGCAGCTTAGAGGCGGGGGACTCCTACGAGCAGTACTTC
CASSLEAGDSYEQYF
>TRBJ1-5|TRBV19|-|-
TGTGCCAGTAGTATCCGAGCCTCCTTAACCTTTAATCAGCCCCAGCATTTT
CASSIRASLTFNQPQHF
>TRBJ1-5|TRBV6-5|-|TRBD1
TGTGCCAGCAGTTCCCTTCGGACAGGGAAAAAGCCCCAGCATTTT
CASSSLRTGKKPQHF
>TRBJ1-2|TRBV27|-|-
TGTGCCAGCAGTTCCCCCTTAGCAGGGCACTATGGCTACACCTTC
CASSSPLAGHYGYTF
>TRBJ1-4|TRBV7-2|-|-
TGTGCCAGCAGCGCGCGGTCCTGGTCTGAAAAACTGTTTTTT
CASSARSWSEKLFF
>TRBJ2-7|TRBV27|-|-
TGTGCCAGCAGTGGTCTACTGGGGGAGCAGTACTTC
CASSGLLGEQYF
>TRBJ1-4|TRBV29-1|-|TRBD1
TGCAGCGTCACAGGGGCGGGGGGTAGTTCTCTGTTTTTT
CSVTGAGGSSLFF
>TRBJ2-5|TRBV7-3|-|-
TGTGCCAGCAGCTTAGGGGGCGGAATACAAGAGACCCAGTACTTC
CASSLGGGIQETQYF
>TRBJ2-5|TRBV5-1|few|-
TGCGCCAGCAGCTTGGTTATGGAGACCCAGTACTTC
CASSLVMETQYF
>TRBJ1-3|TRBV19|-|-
TGTGCCAGTAAGAGACAGGTGACCTCTGGAAACACCATATATTTT
CASKRQVTSGNTIYF
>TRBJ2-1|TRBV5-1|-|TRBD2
TGCGCCAGCAGGACGTCCGCGGGGGGTCTCAGTGAGCAGTTCTTC
CASRTSAGGLSEQFF
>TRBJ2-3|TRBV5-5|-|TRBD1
TGTGCCAGCAGCTTGGGACAGGGCAGAACAGATACGCAGTATTTT
CASSLGQGRTDTQYF
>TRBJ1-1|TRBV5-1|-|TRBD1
TGCGCCAGCAGCTTGTTGGGGCAGGGGGACACTGAAGCTTTCTTT
CASSLLGQGDTEAFF
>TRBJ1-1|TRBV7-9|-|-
TGTGCCAGCAGCTTTGCGAGGACTGAAGCTTTCTTT
CASSFARTEAFF
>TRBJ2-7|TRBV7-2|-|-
TGTGCCAGCAGCTTCTATATGTTGGACGAGCAGTACTTC
CASSFYMLDEQYF
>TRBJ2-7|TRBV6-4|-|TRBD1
TGTGCCAGCAGTGCCTCCGGACAGGGGCGCTCCTACTCCTACGAGCAGTACTTC
CASSASGQGRSYSYEQYF
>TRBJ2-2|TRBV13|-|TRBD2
TGTGCCAGCAGCCCCAGCGGGGGGTATGGCGGGGAGCTGTTTTTT
CASSPSGGYGGELFF
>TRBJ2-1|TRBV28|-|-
TGTGCCAGCAGTTCGGGCGGGACAGAAAACAATGAGCAGTTCTTC
CASSSGGTENNEQFF
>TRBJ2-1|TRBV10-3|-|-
TGTGCCATCAGTGAGTCAAGGGGTCTGGACCAAAAGCAGTTCTTC
CAISESRGLDQKQFF
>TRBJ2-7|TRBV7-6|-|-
TGTGCCAGCAGCTTAGAATACACGGGCTACGAGCAGTACTTC
CASSLEYTGYEQYF
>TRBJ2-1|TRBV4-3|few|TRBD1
TGCGCCAGCAGCCAACGGACAGGGGACAATGAGCAGTTCTTC
CASSQRTGDNEQFF
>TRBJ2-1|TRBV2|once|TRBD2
TGTGCCACAACCACTAGCGGGAGGGTAAATGAGCAGTTCTTC
CATTTSGRVNEQFF
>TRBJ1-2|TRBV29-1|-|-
TGCAGCGTTGAAGTGGCGTATGGCTACACCTTC
CSVEVAYGYTF
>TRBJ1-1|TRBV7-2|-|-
TGTGCCAGCAGCACACGGAGTGGAGTGGCTTTCTTT
CASSTRSGVAFF
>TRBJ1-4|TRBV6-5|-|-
TGTGCCAGTAGGGAGGGGGCTAATGAAAAACTGTTTTTT
CASREGANEKLFF
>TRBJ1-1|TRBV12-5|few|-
TGTGCTAGTGCCATGACACTTTCCTGGGCTGAAGCTTTCTTT
CASAMTLSWAEAFF
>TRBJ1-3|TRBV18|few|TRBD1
TGTGCCAGCGCAACAGGGGCTGGAAACACCATATATTTT
CASATGAGNTIYF
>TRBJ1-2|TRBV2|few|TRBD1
TGTGCCACGCAACAGGGGGCGGACTATGGCTACACCTTC
CATQQGADYGYTF
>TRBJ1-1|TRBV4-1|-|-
TGCGCCAGCAGCTTCAGCCCCGGGCCCAACAACCCGAACACTGAAGCTTTCTTT
CASSFSPGPNNPNTEAFF
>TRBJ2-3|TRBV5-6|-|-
TGTGCCAGCAGCTTGGCCGTTTTGACTAGTAGCCCAGATACGCAGTATTTT
CASSLAVLTSSPDTQYF
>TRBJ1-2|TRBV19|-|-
TGTGCCAGCAGTCCGGGATTTTATGGCTACACCTTC
CASSPGFYGYTF
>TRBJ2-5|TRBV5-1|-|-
TGCGCCAGCAGCCCCGGGCTCTCCGTCGGGGAGACCCAGTACTTC
CASSPGLSVGETQYF
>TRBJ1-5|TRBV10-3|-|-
TGTGCCATCAGTCGCCAGTCGGAGGAGCCCCAGCATTTT
CAISRQSEEPQHF
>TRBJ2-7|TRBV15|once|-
TGTGCCACCAGCAGAGATTCCAGGGGCGACTACGAGCAGTACTTC
CATSRDSRGDYEQYF
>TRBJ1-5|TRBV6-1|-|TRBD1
TGTGCCAGCGGGGGATACAGGGGCAGCCAGCCCCAGCATTTT
CASGGYRGSQPQHF
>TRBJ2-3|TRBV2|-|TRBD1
TGTGCCAGCAGTCCGGACAGGCGCAGACACACAGATACGCAGTATTTT
CASSPDRRRHTDTQYF
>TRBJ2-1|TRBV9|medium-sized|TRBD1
TGTGCCAGCAGCGTAGGAGGGGGCGCCTACAATGAGCAGTTCTTC
CASSVGGGAYNEQFF
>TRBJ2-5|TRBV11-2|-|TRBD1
TGTGCCAGCAAGGGGTCCTATTGGACAGGGTCGAGGGAGACCCAGTACTTC
CASKGSYWTGSRETQYF
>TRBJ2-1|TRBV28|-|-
TGTGCCAGCAGTTTATATCCCCAAGGCCGGGAGCAGTTCTTC
CASSLYPQGREQFF
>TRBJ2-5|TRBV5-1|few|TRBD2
TGCGCCAGCAGAAATAGCGGGGGACCACAAGAGACCCAGTACTTC
CASRNSGGPQETQYF
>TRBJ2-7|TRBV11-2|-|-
TGTGCCAGCAGCTTGACAGGATCTTACCCCTCTAAACCCTACGAGCAGTACTTC
CASSLTGSYPSKPYEQYF
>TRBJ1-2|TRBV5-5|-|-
TGTGCCAGCAGCTTGGAGGGCTTTCGGGGGTATGGCTACACCTTC
CASSLEGFRGYGYTF
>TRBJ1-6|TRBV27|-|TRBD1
TGTGCCAGCAGTCCACCCTTGGACAGGGAGAGTGGTTCACCCCTCCACTTT
CASSPPLDRESGSPLHF
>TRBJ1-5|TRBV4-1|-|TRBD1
TGCGCCAGCAGCCAAGAGGGGACAGGACTCAATCAGCCCCAGCATTTT
CASSQEGTGLNQPQHF
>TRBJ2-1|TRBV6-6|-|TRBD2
TGTGCCAGCAGTACGGGACTAGCGGGTCCTAATGAGCAGTTCTTC
CASSTGLAGPNEQFF
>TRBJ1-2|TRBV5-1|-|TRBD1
TGCGCCAGCAGCTCCCTAAGACAGGGAACGAGCTATGGCTACACCTTC
CASSSLRQGTSYGYTF
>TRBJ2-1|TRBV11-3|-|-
TGTGCCAGCAGCTTAGATACGGGTCGGCGGGTGCAGTTCTTC
CASSLDTGRRVQFF
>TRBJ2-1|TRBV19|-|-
TGTGCCAGTAGTACATCGGGGGCGAATGAGCAGTTCTTC
CASSTSGANEQFF
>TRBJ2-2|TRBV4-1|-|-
TGCGCCAGCAGCCGACCCGGTACCGGGGAGCTGTTTTTT
CASSRPGTGELFF
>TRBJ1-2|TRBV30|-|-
TGTGCCTGGAGTATAATACAGGGAAGGGATGGCTACACCTTC
CAWSIIQGRDGYTF
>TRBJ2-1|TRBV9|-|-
TGTGCCAGCAGCGTACTAGGGCCGGCGGATCAGTTCTTC
CASSVLGPADQFF
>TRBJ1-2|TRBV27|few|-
TGTGCCAGCAGTCCCGCCAGGCGACCTAACTATGGCTACACCTTC
CASSPARRPNYGYTF